Listed below are T cell receptor beta chains from one sample, sequenced in a study of radiation and T cells in renal cell carcinoma. TCRdb's copy holds only in-frame clones and misses some; the assay was immunoSEQ multiplex PCR. The top ten hold 11% of the sample, which has around 180,000 clones, around 90% seen once. The starting material was blood, obtained from a patient whose treatment included radiotherapy and nephrectomy. These receptors all come from a woman between 50 and 59 years old with renal cell carcinoma. Each CDR3 is given with its conserved first and last residue. Each record gives: CDR3 protein, V gene, J gene.

CSSGQEGDTQYF	TRBV29-1	TRBJ2-3
CASSPGQGGQPQHF	TRBV4-3	TRBJ1-5
CASSPRQQPTQETQYF	TRBV5-5	TRBJ2-5
CASSLIAGGRDTQYF	TRBV11-2	TRBJ2-3
CSTRDGNTEAFF	TRBV29-1	TRBJ1-1
CASSPSSMVGYEQYF	TRBV19	TRBJ2-7
CAWSALQTQYF	TRBV30	TRBJ2-5
CATSARLAGVGNTQYF	TRBV15	TRBJ2-3
CASSITVQETQYF	TRBV19	TRBJ2-5
CASSLEGGIQYF	TRBV27	TRBJ2-4
CASRFDPGRDNSPLHF	TRBV7-2	TRBJ1-6
CASSSTGVYGYTF	TRBV5-4	TRBJ1-2